The clone carrying this T cell receptor (beta chain) was observed many times. Its matching antigen is unknown. Time point noted: pre-sensitization, week 0. Documented treatment: therapeutic diphenylcyclopropenone sensitization with weekly scalp DPC. This sample was included in a study of human T cells and chemical hapten exposure. Study summary: 2% DPC was applied to around 2 cm by around 2 cm of upper inner arm skin for sensitization.

Each CDR3 protein gets one entry after TCRdb re-called the RACE reads with MiXCR. The sample yields more than 300,000 distinct CDR3 sequences, more than 4.5% seen once. CDR1 and CDR2 (germline): SGHVS, FQNEAQ. The CDR3 contains 16 residues. Trimming shortened V by 1 base and J by 4 bases, and 16 bases separated the two germline ends. Study-wide results and limits: Expanded TCRs produced significantly more large CDR3 similarity clusters than controls did.

The chain employs TRBV7-8 and TRBJ1-2; a possible D gene is TRBD1 (5 bases). The source is a woman aged 50 to 60 with alopecia areata. Some clones in this sample may be carry-over from other donors' samples. This specimen consisted of whole blood, obtained in connection with sensitization to the hapten diphenylcyclopropenone (DPC). CDR3 in amino acids: CASSLVSAGTFYGYTF. The CDR3, as DNA: TGTGCCAGCAGCTTAGTTTCGGCAGGGACTTTCTATGGCTACACCTTC.